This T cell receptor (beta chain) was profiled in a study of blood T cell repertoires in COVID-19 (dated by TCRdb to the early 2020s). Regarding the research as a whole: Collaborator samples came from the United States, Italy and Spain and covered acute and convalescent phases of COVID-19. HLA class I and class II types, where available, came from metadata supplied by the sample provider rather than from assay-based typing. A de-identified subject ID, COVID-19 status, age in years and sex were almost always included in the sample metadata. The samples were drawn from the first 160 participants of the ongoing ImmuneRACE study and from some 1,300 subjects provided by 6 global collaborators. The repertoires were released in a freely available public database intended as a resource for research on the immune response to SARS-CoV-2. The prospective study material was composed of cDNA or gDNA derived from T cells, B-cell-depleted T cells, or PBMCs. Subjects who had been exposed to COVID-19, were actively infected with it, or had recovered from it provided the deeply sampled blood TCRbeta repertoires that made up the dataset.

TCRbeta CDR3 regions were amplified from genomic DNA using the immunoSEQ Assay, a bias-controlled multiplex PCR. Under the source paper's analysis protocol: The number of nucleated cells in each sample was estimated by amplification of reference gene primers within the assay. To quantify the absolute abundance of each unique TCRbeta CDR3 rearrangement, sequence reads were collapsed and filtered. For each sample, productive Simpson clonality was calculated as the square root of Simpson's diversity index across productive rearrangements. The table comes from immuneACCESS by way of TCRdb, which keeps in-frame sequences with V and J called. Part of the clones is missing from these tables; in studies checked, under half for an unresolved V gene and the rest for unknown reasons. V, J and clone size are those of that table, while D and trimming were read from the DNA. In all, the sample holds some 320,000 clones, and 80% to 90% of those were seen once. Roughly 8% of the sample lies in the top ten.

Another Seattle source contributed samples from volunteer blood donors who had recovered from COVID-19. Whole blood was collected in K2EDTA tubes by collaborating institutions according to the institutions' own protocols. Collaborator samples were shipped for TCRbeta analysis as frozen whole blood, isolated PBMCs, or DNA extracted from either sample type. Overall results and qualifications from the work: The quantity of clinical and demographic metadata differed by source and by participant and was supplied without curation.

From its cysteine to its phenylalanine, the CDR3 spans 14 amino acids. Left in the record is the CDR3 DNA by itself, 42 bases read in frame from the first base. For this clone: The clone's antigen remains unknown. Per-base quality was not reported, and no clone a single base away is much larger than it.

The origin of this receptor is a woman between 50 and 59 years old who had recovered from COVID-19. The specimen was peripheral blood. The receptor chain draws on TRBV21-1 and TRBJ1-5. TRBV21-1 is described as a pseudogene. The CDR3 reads CASRPPGRGQPQHF. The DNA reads TGTGCCAGCCGCCCCCCAGGACGGGGTCAGCCCCAGCATTTT.